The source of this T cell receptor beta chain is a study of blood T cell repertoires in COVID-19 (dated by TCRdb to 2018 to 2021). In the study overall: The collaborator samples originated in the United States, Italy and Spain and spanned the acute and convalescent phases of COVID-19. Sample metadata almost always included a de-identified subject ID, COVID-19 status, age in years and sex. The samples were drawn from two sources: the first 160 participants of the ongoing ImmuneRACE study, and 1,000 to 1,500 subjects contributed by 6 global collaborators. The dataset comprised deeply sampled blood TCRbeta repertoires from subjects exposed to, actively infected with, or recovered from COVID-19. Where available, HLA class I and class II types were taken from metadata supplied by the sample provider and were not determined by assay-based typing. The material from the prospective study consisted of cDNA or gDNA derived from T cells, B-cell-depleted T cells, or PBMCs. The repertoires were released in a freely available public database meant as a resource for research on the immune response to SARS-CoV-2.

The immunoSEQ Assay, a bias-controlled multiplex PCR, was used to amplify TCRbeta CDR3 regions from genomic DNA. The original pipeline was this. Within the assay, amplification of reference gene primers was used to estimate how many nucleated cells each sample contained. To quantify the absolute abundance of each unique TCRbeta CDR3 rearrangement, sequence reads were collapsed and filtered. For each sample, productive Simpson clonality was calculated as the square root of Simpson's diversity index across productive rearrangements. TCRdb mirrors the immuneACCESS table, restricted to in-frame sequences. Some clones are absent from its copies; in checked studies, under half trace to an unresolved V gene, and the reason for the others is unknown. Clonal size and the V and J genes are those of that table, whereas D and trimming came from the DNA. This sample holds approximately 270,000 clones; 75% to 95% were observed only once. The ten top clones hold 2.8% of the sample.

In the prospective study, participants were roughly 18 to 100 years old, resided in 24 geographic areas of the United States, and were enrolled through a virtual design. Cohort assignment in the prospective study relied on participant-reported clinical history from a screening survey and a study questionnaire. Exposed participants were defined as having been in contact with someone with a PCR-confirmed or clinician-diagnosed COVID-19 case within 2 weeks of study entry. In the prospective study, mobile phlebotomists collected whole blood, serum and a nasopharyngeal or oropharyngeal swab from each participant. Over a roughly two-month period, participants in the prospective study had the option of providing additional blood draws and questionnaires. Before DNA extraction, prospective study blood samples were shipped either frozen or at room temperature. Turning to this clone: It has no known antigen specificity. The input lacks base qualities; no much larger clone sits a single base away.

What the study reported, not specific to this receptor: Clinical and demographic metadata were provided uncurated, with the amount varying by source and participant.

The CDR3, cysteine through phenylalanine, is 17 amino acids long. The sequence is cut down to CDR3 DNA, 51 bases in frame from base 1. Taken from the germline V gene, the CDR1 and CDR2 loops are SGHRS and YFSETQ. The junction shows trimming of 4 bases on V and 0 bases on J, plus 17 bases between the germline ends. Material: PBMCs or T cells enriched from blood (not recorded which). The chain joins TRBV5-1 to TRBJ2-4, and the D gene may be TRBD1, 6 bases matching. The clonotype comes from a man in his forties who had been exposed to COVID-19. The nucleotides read TGCGCCAGCAGCGCCCGGACAGAACAGTTAGCCAAAAACATTCAGTACTTC. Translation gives CASSARTEQLAKNIQYF.